This TCR beta chain stems from a study of blood T cell repertoires in COVID-19. Original processing methods: The authors estimated nucleated cell counts from reference gene primer amplification. Here immunoSEQ multiplex PCR was the method, and the copy in TCRdb shows in-frame clones only, minus some. V and J calls and clone size are given by that table; D and trimming were obtained from the DNA. This sample has more than 200,000 clones, with about 87% found just once. This CDR3 has 16 residues. Trimming cost V 0 bases and J 5 bases; bases outside gene matches: 6. Germline CDR1 and CDR2: SGDLS and YYNGEE.

The receptor was isolated from a man between 25 and 39 years old with COVID-19, enrolled during active disease. The chain uses TRBV9 and TRBJ2-1; 9 bases map to TRBD2. The sequenced sample was peripheral blood. CDR3 loop: CASSVGPAGGDNEQFF. The CDR3 DNA sequence: TGTGCCAGCAGCGTAGGGCCAGCGGGAGGAGACAATGAGCAGTTCTTC.